The 15 T cell receptor beta chains reported below all come from one sample, sequenced in a study of radiotherapy plus CTLA-4 blockade in lung cancer. Method: immunoSEQ multiplex PCR; TCRdb's copy keeps in-frame clones and lacks some. Of roughly 59,000 clones listed, approximately 65% are singletons. Sequencing used peripheral blood, obtained from a patient treated with radiotherapy plus ipilimumab. The receptors here all came from a human donor with non-small cell lung cancer whose response to radiotherapy plus ipilimumab could not be evaluated.

The V and J genes are TRBV5-8 and TRBJ2-7; 7 bases agree with TRBD1. This CDR3 has 15 amino acids. Germline V gene sequence: CDR1 SGHTS, CDR2 YDEGEE. With 3 bases clipped from V and 6 bases from J, the junction kept 12 bases outside the gene matches. CDR3 in amino acids: CASSSPTGLNFEQYF. The CDR3 bases are TGTGCCAGCAGCTCACCGACAGGGTTGAACTTCGAGCAGTACTTC.

This chain connects TRBV7-2 to TRBJ2-6, with TRBD1 matching over 10 bases. V lost 5 bases, J lost 4 bases, and 8 bases stayed unmatched. Germline CDR1 SGHTA, CDR2 FQGNSA. This CDR3 is 17 amino acids long. The CDR3 region is CASSHGTGDSGANVLTF. The DNA of the CDR3 is TGTGCCAGCAGCCACGGGACAGGGGATTCGGGGGCCAACGTCCTGACTTTC.

The rearrangement links TRBV7-3 to TRBJ1-2; D possibly corresponds to TRBD1 (6 bases). The length of the CDR3 is 14 residues. Trimming left V 2 bases short and J 1 base short, with 8 bases between. Germline CDR1 and CDR2: SGHTA and FQGTGA. The CDR3 reads CASSLGGSNYGYTF. The CDR3 coding sequence is TGTGCCAGCAGCTTAGGGGGCAGTAACTATGGCTACACCTTC. The full variable domain, completed using reference TRBV7-3 and TRBJ1-2, is GAGVSQTPSNKVTEKGKYVELRCDPISGHTALYWYRQSLGQGPEFLIYFQGTGAADDSGLPNDRFFAVRPEGSVSTLKIQRTERGDSAVYLCASSLGGSNYGYTFGSGTRLTVV.

The chain recombines TRBV6-6 with TRBJ2-7; the D gene is possibly TRBD2 (5 bases). The CDR3 consists of 14 residues. The V end was cut by 2 bases, the J end by 5 bases, with 13 bases between. The germline V gene has CDR1 MNHNY and CDR2 SVGAGI (reference sequence). The CDR3 spells CASSYPNSGNEQYF. Written as DNA, the CDR3 is TGTGCCAGCAGTTACCCTAACTCGGGGAACGAGCAGTACTTC.

In DNA form, the CDR3 reads TGTGCCAGCAGCCTTGGACAGGGCTACACCTTC. Protein product: CASSLGQGYTF. The rearrangement uses TRBV7-9 and TRBJ1-2; a possible D gene is TRBD1 (6 bases). Trimming removed 5 bases from V and 8 bases from J, with 9 bases in between. Germline V CDR1 and CDR2: SEHNR, FQNEAQ (reference sequence). This CDR3 has 11 amino acids.

This clone has only a few counts. The J gene is TRBJ1-2, the V gene TRBV7-8; D possibly corresponds to TRBD1 (6 bases). The CDR3 consists of 16 residues. CDR1 is SGHVS, CDR2 FQNEAQ, per germline. V was cut by 4 bases and J by 3 bases, with 18 bases left in between. Here the CDR3 DNA reads TGTGCCAGCAGCTGGGGGAACAGGGCGTCCGACTATGGCTACACCTTC. Protein product: CASSWGNRASDYGYTF. The whole variable domain, filled in from reference TRBV7-8 and TRBJ1-2, reads GAGVSQSPRYKVAKRGQDVALRCDPISGHVSLFWYQQALGQGPEFLTYFQNEAQLDKSGLPSDRFFAERPEGSVSTLKIQRTQQEDSAVYLCASSWGNRASDYGYTFGSGTRLTVV.

This clone was picked up many times. This sequence joins TRBV6-4 and TRBJ1-4, with 10 positions matching TRBD1. Germline values: CDR1 MRHNA, CDR2 SNTAGT. The CDR3 has 14 amino acids. V lost 6 bases to trimming and J lost 6 bases; unmatched junction nucleotides: 4. For the CDR3, the DNA is TGTGCCAGCAGGGACGACAGGGGGCATGAAAAACTGTTTTTT. Translated, it gives CASRDDRGHEKLFF.

This clone was counted once. The CDR3 bases are TGTGCCAGCAGCCAAGATTTCACAGTTCAGCAGTACTTC. Protein: CASSQDFTVQQYF. The rearrangement uses TRBV14 and TRBJ2-7; no clear D. Trimming stripped 0 bases from V and 8 bases from J, with 11 bases between. This CDR3 region has 13 residues. CDR1 and CDR2 (germline): SGHDN, FVKESK.

The chain carries TRBV7-2 and TRBJ1-5, with TRBD1 as a possible D gene (6 bases). The CDR3 consists of 15 residues. Germline CDR1 reads SGHTA; CDR2 reads FQGNSA. The V and J ends lost 3 bases and 3 bases respectively, with 12 bases between them. CDR3 in DNA: TGTGCCAGCAGCTTTGGACAGCCATCCAATCAGCCCCAGCATTTT. Translation gives CASSFGQPSNQPQHF.

J is TRBJ1-5 and V is TRBV27; 10 bases fit TRBD1. With 4 bases clipped from V and 7 bases from J, the junction kept 4 bases outside the gene matches. Germline CDR1 reads MNHEY; CDR2 reads SMNVEV (reference sequence). The CDR3 has 14 residues. The CDR3 bases are TGTGCCAGCAGTTCGGGACAGGGGTACCAGCCCCAGCATTTT. Protein product: CASSSGQGYQPQHF.

There are a few counts of this clone. The CDR3 is CATTHGDWANQPQHF. The CDR3 region has the DNA TGTGCCACCACACATGGGGACTGGGCCAATCAGCCCCAGCATTTT. This chain uses TRBV10-3 with TRBJ1-5; possibly TRBD1 for D (5 bases). Germline V lookup: CDR1 ENHRY, CDR2 SYGVKD. V was trimmed by 10 bases and J by 3 bases, leaving 19 bases between them. There are 15 residues in the CDR3.

The rearrangement links TRBV5-1 to TRBJ2-5; TRBD2 aligns across 10 bases. The CDR3 runs to 15 residues. The germline gives CDR1 SGHRS, CDR2 YFSETQ. With 4 bases clipped from V and 4 bases from J, the junction kept 7 bases outside the gene matches. The CDR3: CASSPGTSAAETQYF. CDR3 bases: TGCGCCAGCAGCCCAGGGACTAGCGCTGCAGAGACCCAGTACTTC.

This chain links TRBV6-5 with TRBJ1-2; D remains unclear. Germline-derived CDR1 and CDR2 are MNHEY and SVGAGI. Between the trimmed V and J ends, which lost 0 bases and 6 bases, there was a span of 14 bases. The CDR3 extends over 15 amino acids. CDR3 protein: CASSYSHALSNGYTF. CDR3 DNA: TGTGCCAGCAGTTACTCACACGCCCTCTCGAATGGCTACACCTTC.

In its sample, this clone was seen a few times. J is TRBJ1-1 and V is TRBV19; D unresolved. The CDR3 is made up of 11 amino acids. The germline V gene encodes CDR1 LNHDA and CDR2 SQIVND (reference sequence). V shed 8 bases and J shed 5 bases, with 9 bases lying between them. The CDR3 region is CASRGETEAFF. The CDR3 DNA follows: TGTGCCAGTCGGGGTGAGACTGAAGCTTTCTTT.

The sample holds a few counts of this clone. The chain is built from TRBV7-7 and TRBJ2-5, with a tentative D call TRBD1 (7 bases). The germline V gene encodes CDR1 SSHAT and CDR2 FNYEAQ (reference sequence). The CDR3 is 16 amino acids. Deletions cut 3 bases from V and 4 bases from J, with 18 bases between. In DNA, the CDR3 is TGTGCCAGCAGCTTTAATGCAGGGGGAGCGGGAGAGACCCAGTACTTC. It encodes CASSFNAGGAGETQYF.